The subject of this entry is one T cell receptor beta chain. Repertoires were generated with immunoSEQ multiplex PCR, while TCRdb's copy carries only in-frame clones and drops some. The repertoire holds 150,000 to 200,000 clones, with about 93% as singletons. This specimen belongs to a study of control samples from healthy donors and cancer patients. Unmatched junction bases numbered 3, after V lost 6 bases and J lost 7 bases. Germline V gene sequence: CDR1 SGHNT, CDR2 YENEEA. CDR3 size: 11 residues. The sequenced sample was blood. The origin of this receptor is a man aged 18 to 30 in good health. This chain links TRBV11-3 with TRBJ2-7; 7 nucleotides match TRBD1. This chain's CDR3 is CASSSGGEQYF. The CDR3 DNA is TGTGCCAGCAGTTCAGGGGGTGAGCAGTACTTC. The whole variable domain, filled in from reference TRBV11-3 and TRBJ2-7, reads EAGVVQSPRYKIIEKKQPVAFWCNPISGHNTLYWYLQNLGQGPELLIRYENEEAVDDSQLPKDRFSAERLKGVDSTLKIQPAELGDSAVYLCASSSGGEQYFGPGTRLTVT.